Included here is one TCR beta chain sequence, with context. This specimen belongs to a study of shared clonotypes between healthy human individuals. Germline CDR1 reads MGHRA; CDR2 reads YSYEKL. The CDR3 runs 15 residues. The V end lost 3 bases, the J end lost 2 bases, and 14 bases lay between the germline ends. For every subset, genomic DNA was evenly distributed across several immunoSEQ plates. In the authors' methods: From ImmunoSEQ came sequences covering only the junction and carrying no quality scores, so filtering differed. Generated by immunoSEQ multiplex PCR, the TCRdb table keeps only in-frame clones and is missing some. D and trimming were read from the DNA, whereas the V and J calls and clone size are those reported in that table. The sample includes roughly 590,000 clones, just under 97% seen only once; the top ten take over 0.09%. In the naive CD8 group, cells lacked CD45RO and were positively selected for CCR7, so terminally differentiated effector memory CD45RA+ cells were left out.

The sequence derives from a woman aged 25 to 39 in good health. This chain connects TRBV4-1 to TRBJ2-7; D uncertain. Sequencing was carried out using naive CD8+ T cells sorted from blood. The CDR3 loop is CASSQFSEVTYEQYF. CDR3 nucleotide sequence: TGCGCCAGCAGCCAGTTTTCCGAGGTTACCTACGAGCAGTACTTC.